The present entry profiles one T cell receptor beta chain with its context. The target of this receptor is not known. Within one base of it there is no much larger clone, and no base qualities were kept. The source of the sample is a study of identical twins (dated by TCRdb to 2016 to 2017). In terms of the full investigation: To test whether fetal clonotypes persist, the study used deep sequencing on TCR alpha and beta repertoires from monozygotic twins, unrelated adults of various ages, and cord blood. To rule out contamination, the twin experiments were replicated at different times with different library preparation protocols.

Library preparation used 5' RACE. The sample was run on an Illumina HiSeq 2000. Template switching introduced a universal primer binding site; the final cDNA contained a unique molecular identifier, enabling accurate counting of TCR cDNA molecules. Specific primers in the conserved constant-segment region were used to synthesize first-strand cDNA for the TCR alpha and beta chains. To control for contamination, every cDNA library was double barcoded, receiving both a SMART-Mk sample barcode and Illumina barcodes. TruSeq adapter sequences and Illumina sample barcodes were added in two successive PCR steps. The Illumina HiSeq platform was used with custom primers to sequence TCR alpha and beta cDNA libraries. In the authors' own workflow: MiGEC was used to process raw reads and extract unique molecular identifiers, and MiXCR was used to find CDR3 positions. Recombination models were inferred per individual with the repgenHMM and IGoR tools using an EM algorithm. Shared clonotype analysis was performed with the tcR package in R, normalizing sharing by the product of cloneset sizes. To study raw recombination free of thymic and clonal selection effects, out-of-frame nonproductive sequences were analyzed. TCRdb trimmed the raw reads at Q25, called clones with MiXCR and kept productive beta chains. Every entry covers one CDR3 protein and lists the most common genes and DNA from its rows. The V and J calls reflect TCRdb's pipeline rather than the authors' work. Within this sample are 1.5 million or so distinct CDR3 sequences, with less than 40% of them counted one time only. The ten largest clones add up to around 0.25% of the sample.

General study outcomes and caveats: In beta out-of-frame sequences, excess twin sharing was weaker, because having fewer shared sequences lowered the signal-to-noise ratio. In monozygotic twins, out-of-frame TCR alpha sharing was systematically underestimated by recombination models, although the models agreed with sharing between unrelated individuals. Zero-insertion analyses could be partly confounded by invariant T cells such as MAIT and iNKT, although diverse VJ usage argued against such confounding for most clonotypes. Out-of-frame TCR alpha sequences shared between twins showed an excess of low generation-probability sequences compared with coincidental sharing between unrelated individuals. Abundant cord blood beta clonotypes had fewer insertions, young adult naive repertoires showed a similar but weaker trend, and memory repertoires showed no such trend. Because the same donors could not be followed over many years, the conclusions relied on cross-sectional statistical analysis.

Between the V and J ends, shortened by 1 base and 4 bases respectively, the junction contains 19 bases. CDR1 and CDR2 (LGHDT, YNNKEL) derive from the germline V gene (reference sequence). The CDR3 contains 18 residues, cysteine and phenylalanine counted. The CDR3 DNA has 54 bases and is translated from base 1. Every donor was a healthy Caucasian. Recombination linked TRBV3-1 to TRBJ1-4; TRBD1 is a possible D gene, resting on 6 matching bases. The TCR originated in a newborn girl in good health. Sequencing used cord blood. The CDR3 loop reads CASSQVVVSTGRNEKLFF. The sequenced DNA is TGTGCCAGCAGCCAAGTCGTTGTTAGTACAGGGCGTAATGAAAAACTGTTTTTT. The variable domain in full, with residues beyond the CDR3 obtained from the reference TRBV3-1 and TRBJ1-4 genes, is DTAVSQTPKYLVTQMGNDKSIKCEQNLGHDTMYWYKQDSKKFLKIMFSYNNKELIINETVPNRFSPKSPDKAHLNLHINSLELGDSAVYFCASSQVVVSTGRNEKLFFGSGTQLSVL.